Listed below are T cell receptor beta chains from one sample, sequenced in a study of T cell clones after liver transplantation. Libraries were prepared by immunoSEQ multiplex PCR; TCRdb keeps only in-frame clonotypes and omits some of them. The sample records around 77,000 clones, 80% being singletons. Specimen: CD4+ T cells from blood, collected 12 months after liver transplant. These receptors all come from a human patient who received a liver transplant. The graft donor may account for some of the T cells. Both conserved end residues are part of each CDR3. The D gene is left open where the match is weak. Part of the rows lack a size; the others show once, few, many or a class for expanded clones.

j_call	clone_size	cdr3_length	v_call	d_call	cdr3_nt	cdr3_aa
TRBJ2-7	-	14	TRBV5-1	-	TGCGCCAGCAACCCCTCCCCGTACACCTACGAGCAGTACTTC	CASNPSPYTYEQYF
TRBJ1-5	-	15	TRBV7-2	TRBD1	TGTGCCAGCAGCTTAGGGCAGGGGGCGAGTCAGCCCCAGCATTTT	CASSLGQGASQPQHF
TRBJ2-6	-	15	TRBV11-2	-	TGTGCCAGCAGCTTAGAAGGTTCCGGGGCCAACGTCCTGACTTTC	CASSLEGSGANVLTF
TRBJ1-2	few	12	TRBV29-1	-	TGCAGCGCAGGGCCTCAGGGATATGGCTACACCTTC	CSAGPQGYGYTF
TRBJ1-1	-	15	TRBV9	-	TGTGCCAGCAGCGTAGATCCCTCTGAGTACACTGAAGCTTTCTTT	CASSVDPSEYTEAFF
TRBJ1-4	-	14	TRBV5-4	-	TGTGCCAGCAGCTTGGGGGCTTTTAATGAAAAACTGTTTTTT	CASSLGAFNEKLFF
TRBJ1-5	-	14	TRBV28	-	TGTGCCAGCAGTCCCTCCGCCAGCAATCAGCCCCAGCATTTT	CASSPSASNQPQHF
TRBJ2-7	-	15	TRBV10-3	TRBD1	TGTGCCATCAGTCCAGACAGGGAATTTCCCTACGAGCAGTACTTC	CAISPDREFPYEQYF
TRBJ1-1	-	13	TRBV12-5	-	TGTGCTAGTGGTTTGGACAGATACACTGAAGCTTTCTTT	CASGLDRYTEAFF
TRBJ2-4	-	14	TRBV6-5	-	TGTGCCAGCAGTCCCCCCGGCGGCCTAAACATTCAGTACTTC	CASSPPGGLNIQYF
TRBJ1-2	once	11	TRBV28	-	TGTGCCAGCAGCTCCGGATATGGCTACACCTTC	CASSSGYGYTF
TRBJ1-5	-	15	TRBV7-8	TRBD1	TGTGCCAGCAGCTTAGCAGGGGGCCACAATCAGCCCCAGCATTTT	CASSLAGGHNQPQHF
TRBJ1-3	-	17	TRBV19	-	TGTGCCAGTAGTAAACCCCTTCGACCCAACTCTGGAAACACCATATATTTT	CASSKPLRPNSGNTIYF
TRBJ1-4	-	15	TRBV19	TRBD1	TGTGCCAGTAGTACAGGGGGATCGACTAATGAAAAACTGTTTTTT	CASSTGGSTNEKLFF
TRBJ1-1	-	20	TRBV28	-	TGTGCCAGCAGTGCTACCCTTTTTGGTGGCAGGGAGGGGTTCGAGACTGAAGCTTTCTTT	CASSATLFGGREGFETEAFF
TRBJ1-1	-	15	TRBV2	-	TGTGCCAGCACCCGCCTTTTCCTCGGCAACACTGAAGCTTTCTTT	CASTRLFLGNTEAFF
TRBJ1-1	-	16	TRBV4-1	-	TGCGCCAGCAGCCATGCCCCCCGCACGGGCGGTTCTGAAGCTTTCTTT	CASSHAPRTGGSEAFF
TRBJ1-2	few	14	TRBV28	-	TGTGCCAGCAGTTTACCCGCGGAGGGTGCGGGCTACACCTTC	CASSLPAEGAGYTF
TRBJ2-1	-	16	TRBV5-4	TRBD2	TGTGCCAGCAGCTTGCCGTCTAGCGGGATCTACAATGAGCAGTTCTTC	CASSLPSSGIYNEQFF
TRBJ2-7	-	13	TRBV5-6	-	TGTGCCAGCAGCTTTGGGGTGGTCTACGAGCAGTACTTC	CASSFGVVYEQYF
TRBJ2-1	-	17	TRBV7-2	TRBD2	TGTGCCAGCAGCTGGGGACTAGCCGCGGGAGCTGACAATGAGCAGTTCTTC	CASSWGLAAGADNEQFF
TRBJ2-4	-	19	TRBV19	TRBD2	TGTGCCAGTAGTCAAGGGGCGGGAGGCGGTGGACTAGCCAAAAACATTCAGTACTTC	CASSQGAGGGGLAKNIQYF
TRBJ2-7	few	15	TRBV28	-	TGTGCCAGCACCTCGAGGGGTCCGTTGTCCTACGAGCAGTACTTC	CASTSRGPLSYEQYF
TRBJ2-7	-	13	TRBV7-8	-	TGTGCCAGCAGCAAAGGGCTTAGGTACGAGCAGTACTTC	CASSKGLRYEQYF
TRBJ2-1	-	16	TRBV7-2	-	TGTGCCAGCAGCTTAGCGGGGCAGGGTAATTCCAATGAGCAGTTCTTC	CASSLAGQGNSNEQFF
TRBJ1-4	once	14	TRBV7-9	-	TGTGCCAGCAGTCGCGTGGAGGGAGTCGGAAAACTGTTTTTT	CASSRVEGVGKLFF
TRBJ2-7	-	14	TRBV19	TRBD1	TGTGCCAGTAGGATCGACAGGGCCTCCGACGAGCAGTACTTC	CASRIDRASDEQYF
TRBJ2-7	-	15	TRBV9	-	TGTGCCAGCAGCGTAAATTCAGGGGCGGCCTACGAGCAGTACTTC	CASSVNSGAAYEQYF
TRBJ1-2	-	15	TRBV6-5	TRBD1	TGTGCCAGCAGTAAAAGACAGGGGGCGAGCTATGGCTACACCTTC	CASSKRQGASYGYTF
TRBJ2-5	-	13	TRBV27	TRBD2	TGTGCCAGCGCGGGACTAGCGGAAGAGACCCAGTACTTC	CASAGLAEETQYF
TRBJ2-3	-	14	TRBV27	TRBD1	TGTGCCAGCAGCCAAGACAGGGGGCGAGATACGCAGTATTTT	CASSQDRGRDTQYF
TRBJ1-2	-	15	TRBV30	-	TGTGCCTGGACCCGCCAGGGGCTTGCTAACTATGGCTACACCTTC	CAWTRQGLANYGYTF
TRBJ2-5	-	13	TRBV5-6	-	TGTGCCAGCAGCTTGGGGAGTGAAGAGACCCAGTACTTC	CASSLGSEETQYF
TRBJ2-2	-	16	TRBV25-1	TRBD1	TGTGCCAGCAGTGAAAGGGGGACAGGGATCACCGGGGAGCTGTTTTTT	CASSERGTGITGELFF
TRBJ2-3	-	12	TRBV28	-	TGTGCCAGCACAAGAGACACAGATACGCAGTATTTT	CASTRDTDTQYF
TRBJ2-1	-	18	TRBV29-1	-	TGCAGCGTTGAACCCTACAGGGTCGTTTGGTGTAGGTGGTTAGAGCAGTTCTTC	CSVEPYRVVWCRWLEQFF
TRBJ2-1	-	13	TRBV12-5	-	TGTGCTAGTGGTTTTGGCAGGGTGGATGAGCAGTTCTTC	CASGFGRVDEQFF
TRBJ1-3	few	13	TRBV27	-	TGTGCCAGCAAAAAAGGGCAGTCAGACACCATATATTTT	CASKKGQSDTIYF
TRBJ1-3	-	17	TRBV27	TRBD1	TGTGCCAGCAGTTCCGATAACGCAGGGGGTCCTGGAAACACCATATATTTT	CASSSDNAGGPGNTIYF
TRBJ2-2	few	14	TRBV5-1	-	TGCGCCAGCAGACCGGACGGGAACACCGGGGAGCTGTTTTTT	CASRPDGNTGELFF
TRBJ1-5	-	15	TRBV28	-	TGTGCCAGCAGTTTAAGGCGCAGTAGCAATCAGCCCCAGCATTTT	CASSLRRSSNQPQHF
TRBJ2-1	few	14	TRBV27	-	TGTGCCAGCAGTTTCGGCACTATTTACAATGAGCAGTTCTTC	CASSFGTIYNEQFF
TRBJ2-1	-	14	TRBV6-5	TRBD2	TGTGCCAGCATATCGGCTAGCGGGAGGGGTGAGCAGTTCTTC	CASISASGRGEQFF
TRBJ2-1	-	17	TRBV7-8	TRBD2	TGTGCCAGCAGCTTCTACCCTACTAGCGGGAGAAGGGATGAGCAGTTCTTC	CASSFYPTSGRRDEQFF
TRBJ2-5	few	14	TRBV2	-	TGTGCCAGCAGTCCCTACACTGGCGGGGAGACCCAGTACTTC	CASSPYTGGETQYF